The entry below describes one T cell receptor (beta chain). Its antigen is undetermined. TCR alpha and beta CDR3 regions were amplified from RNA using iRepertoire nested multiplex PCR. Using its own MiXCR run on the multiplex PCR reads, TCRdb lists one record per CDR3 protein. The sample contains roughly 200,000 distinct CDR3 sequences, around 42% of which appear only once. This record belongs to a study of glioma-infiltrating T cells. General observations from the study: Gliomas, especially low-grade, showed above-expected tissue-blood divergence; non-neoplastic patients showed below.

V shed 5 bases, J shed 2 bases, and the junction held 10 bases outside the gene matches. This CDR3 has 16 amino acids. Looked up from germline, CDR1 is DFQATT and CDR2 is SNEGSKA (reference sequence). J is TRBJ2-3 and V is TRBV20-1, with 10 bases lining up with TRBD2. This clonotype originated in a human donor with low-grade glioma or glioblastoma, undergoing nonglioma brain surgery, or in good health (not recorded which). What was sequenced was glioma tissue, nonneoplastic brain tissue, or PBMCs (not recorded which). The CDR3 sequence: CSAGVPLAGYTDTQYF. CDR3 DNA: TGCAGTGCTGGAGTCCCACTAGCGGGGTACACAGATACGCAGTATTTT.